This T cell receptor (beta chain) was captured by sequencing in a study of PD-L1 blockade in urothelial cancer. Study-wide context: When patients started atezolizumab at some point between 2013 and 2015, it was given at 1,200 mg intravenously every 3 weeks.

V gave up 6 bases and J gave up 5 bases, with 13 bases separating them. This CDR3 spans 13 amino acids. In germline, CDR1 is SNHLY, CDR2 FYNNEI. The method was immunoSEQ multiplex PCR; TCRdb's version includes in-frame clones alone and lacks a portion of them. Altogether approximately 39,000 clones are present, about 89% being singletons, with the ten largest covering 1.5% to 2%. The chain has TRBV2 and TRBJ1-1; D is perhaps TRBD1 (6 bases). The clonotype was recovered from a man in his 60s with urothelial cancer. Sequenced material: PBMCs, taken around atezolizumab (anti-PD-L1) treatment. The CDR3 DNA reads TGTGCCAGCAGAACAGGGAGGGAAACTGAAGCTTTCTTT. This translates into CASRTGRETEAFF.